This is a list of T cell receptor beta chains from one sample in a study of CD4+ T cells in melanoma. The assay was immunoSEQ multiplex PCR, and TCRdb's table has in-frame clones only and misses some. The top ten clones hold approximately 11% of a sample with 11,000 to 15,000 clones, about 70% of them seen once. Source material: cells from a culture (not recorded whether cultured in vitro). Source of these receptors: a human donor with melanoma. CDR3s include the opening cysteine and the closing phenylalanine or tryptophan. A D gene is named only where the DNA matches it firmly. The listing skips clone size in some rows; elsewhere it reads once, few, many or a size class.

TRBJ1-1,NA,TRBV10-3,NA,CASWDPRETEAFF,TGTGCCAGCTGGGACCCCAGAGAGACTGAAGCTTTCTTT
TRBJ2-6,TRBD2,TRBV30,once,CAWTGGGAFYGANVLTF,TGTGCCTGGACGGGCGGGGGGGCTTTTTATGGGGCCAACGTCCTGACTTTC
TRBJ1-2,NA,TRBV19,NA,CASSETANYGYTF,TGTGCCAGTAGTGAGACCGCAAACTATGGCTACACCTTC
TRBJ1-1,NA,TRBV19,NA,CASSIAATGDTEAFF,TGTGCCAGTAGTATAGCGGCCACGGGGGACACTGAAGCTTTCTTT
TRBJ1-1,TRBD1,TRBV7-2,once,CASSPIGQARAAFF,TGTGCCAGCAGCCCAATAGGACAGGCTCGAGCGGCTTTCTTT
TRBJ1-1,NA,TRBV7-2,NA,CASSLGAGLNTEAFF,TGTGCCAGCAGCTTAGGGGCAGGGCTGAACACTGAAGCTTTCTTT
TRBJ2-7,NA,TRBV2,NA,CASSEGGGLRPEQYF,TGTGCCAGCAGTGAGGGAGGAGGCCTCCGACCCGAGCAGTACTTC
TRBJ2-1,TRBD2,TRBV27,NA,CASSRAGVTYNEQFF,TGTGCCAGCAGTCGCGCGGGGGTCACGTACAATGAGCAGTTCTTC
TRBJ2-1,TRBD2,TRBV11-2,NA,CASSLSFSGAWGLYNEQFF,TGTGCCAGCAGCTTATCTTTTAGCGGGGCCTGGGGACTTTACAATGAGCAGTTCTTC
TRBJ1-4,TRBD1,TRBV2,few,CASTSTGMGKLFF,TGTGCCAGCACCTCGACAGGGATGGGGAAACTGTTTTTT
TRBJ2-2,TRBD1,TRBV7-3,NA,CASSLGDRGATGELFF,TGTGCCAGCAGCTTAGGAGACAGGGGTGCCACCGGGGAGCTGTTTTTT
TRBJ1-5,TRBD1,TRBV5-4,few,CASGTVLQWPQHF,TGTGCCAGTGGGACAGTCTTACAATGGCCCCAGCATTTT
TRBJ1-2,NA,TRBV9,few,CASSPQAGLYGYTF,TGTGCCAGCAGCCCCCAGGCCGGGCTGTATGGCTACACCTTC
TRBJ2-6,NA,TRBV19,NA,CASRMGSGANVLTF,TGTGCCAGTCGTATGGGTTCTGGGGCCAACGTCCTGACTTTC
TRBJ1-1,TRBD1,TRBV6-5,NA,CASSRAGTGQTFF,TGTGCCAGCAGTCGCGCCGGGACAGGGCAAACTTTCTTT